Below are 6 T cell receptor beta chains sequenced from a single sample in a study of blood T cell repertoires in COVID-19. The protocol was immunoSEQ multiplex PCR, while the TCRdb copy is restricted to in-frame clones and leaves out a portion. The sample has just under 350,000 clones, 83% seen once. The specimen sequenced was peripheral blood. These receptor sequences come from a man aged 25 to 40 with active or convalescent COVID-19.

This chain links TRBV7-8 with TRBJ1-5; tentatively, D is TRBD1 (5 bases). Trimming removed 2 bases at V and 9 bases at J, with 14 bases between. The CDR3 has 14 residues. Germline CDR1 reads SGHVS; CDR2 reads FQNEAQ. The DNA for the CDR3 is TGTGCCAGCAGCTTATTTCAAGGGGATCGGCCCCAGCATTTT. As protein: CASSLFQGDRPQHF. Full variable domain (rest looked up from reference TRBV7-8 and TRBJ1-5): GAGVSQSPRYKVAKRGQDVALRCDPISGHVSLFWYQQALGQGPEFLTYFQNEAQLDKSGLPSDRFFAERPEGSVSTLKIQRTQQEDSAVYLCASSLFQGDRPQHFGDGTRLSIL.

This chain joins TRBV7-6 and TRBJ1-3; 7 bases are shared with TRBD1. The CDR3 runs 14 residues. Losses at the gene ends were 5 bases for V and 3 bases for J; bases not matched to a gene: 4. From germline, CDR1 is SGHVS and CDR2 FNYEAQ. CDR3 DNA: TGTGCCAGCAGCACCAACAGGGGTGGAAACACCATATATTTT. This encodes CASSTNRGGNTIYF. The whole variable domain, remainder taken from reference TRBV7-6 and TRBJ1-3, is GAGVSQSPRYKVTKRGQDVALRCDPISGHVSLYWYRQALGQGPEFLTYFNYEAQQDKSGLPNDRFSAERPEGSISTLTIQRTEQRDSAMYRCASSTNRGGNTIYFGEGSWLTVV.

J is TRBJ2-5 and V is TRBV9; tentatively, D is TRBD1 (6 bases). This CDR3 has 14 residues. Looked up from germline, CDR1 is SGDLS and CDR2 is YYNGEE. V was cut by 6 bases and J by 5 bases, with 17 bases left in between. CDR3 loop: CASTLGLGAETQYF. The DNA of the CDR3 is TGTGCCAGCACCTTAGGATTGGGGGCGGAGACCCAGTACTTC.

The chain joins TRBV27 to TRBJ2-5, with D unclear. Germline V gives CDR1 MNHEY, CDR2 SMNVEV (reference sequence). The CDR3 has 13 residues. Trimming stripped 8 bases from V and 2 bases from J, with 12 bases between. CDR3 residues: CASARPFQETQYF. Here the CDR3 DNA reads TGTGCCAGCGCGCGGCCCTTTCAAGAGACCCAGTACTTC.

This chain's CDR3 is CASSHRDRVLQPQHF. The CDR3, as DNA: TGTGCCAGCAGCCACCGGGACAGGGTACTGCAGCCCCAGCATTTT. The V call is TRBV6-2 or TRBV6-3, the J call TRBJ1-5, with 9 bases that match TRBD1. V dropped 6 bases and J dropped 7; count of bases not matched to a gene: 10. The CDR3 contains 15 residues. The germline gives CDR1 MNHEY, CDR2 SVGEGT.

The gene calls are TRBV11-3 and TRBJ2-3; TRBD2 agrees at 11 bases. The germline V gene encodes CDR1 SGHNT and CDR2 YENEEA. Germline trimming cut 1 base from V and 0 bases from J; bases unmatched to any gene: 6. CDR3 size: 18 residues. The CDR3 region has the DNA TGTGCCAGCAGCTTAGGGACTAGCGGGTGGACTAGCACAGATACGCAGTATTTT. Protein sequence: CASSLGTSGWTSTDTQYF.